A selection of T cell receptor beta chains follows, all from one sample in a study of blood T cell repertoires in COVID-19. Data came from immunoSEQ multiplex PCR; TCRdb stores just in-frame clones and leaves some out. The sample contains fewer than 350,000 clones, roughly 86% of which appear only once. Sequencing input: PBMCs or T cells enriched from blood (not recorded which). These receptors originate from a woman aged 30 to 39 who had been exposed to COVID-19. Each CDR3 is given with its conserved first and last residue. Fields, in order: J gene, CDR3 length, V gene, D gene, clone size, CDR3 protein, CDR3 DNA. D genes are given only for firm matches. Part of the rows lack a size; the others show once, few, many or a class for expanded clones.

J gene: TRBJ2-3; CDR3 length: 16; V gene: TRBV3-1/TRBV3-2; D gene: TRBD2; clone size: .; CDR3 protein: CASSQLAGGSSDTQYF; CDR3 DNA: TGTGCCAGCAGCCAGCTAGCGGGAGGTTCGTCAGATACGCAGTATTTT
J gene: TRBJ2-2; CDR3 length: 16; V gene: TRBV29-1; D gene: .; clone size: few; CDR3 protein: CSVALLGGGNTGELFF; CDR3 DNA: TGCAGCGTTGCCCTTCTCGGGGGAGGGAACACCGGGGAGCTGTTTTTT
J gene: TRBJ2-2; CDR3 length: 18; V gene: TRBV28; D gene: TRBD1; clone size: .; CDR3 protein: CASSFRPGTGGDTGELFF; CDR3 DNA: TGTGCCAGCAGTTTTCGGCCCGGGACAGGGGGCGACACCGGGGAGCTGTTTTTT
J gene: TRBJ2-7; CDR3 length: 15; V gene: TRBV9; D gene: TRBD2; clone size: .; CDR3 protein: CASSALGGRTNEQYF; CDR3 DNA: TGTGCCAGCAGCGCCCTCGGGGGGAGAACTAACGAGCAGTACTTC
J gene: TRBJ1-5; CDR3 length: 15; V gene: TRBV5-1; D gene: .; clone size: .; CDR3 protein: CASSLGGVSNQPQHF; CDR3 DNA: TGCGCCAGCAGCTTGGGGGGAGTGAGCAATCAGCCCCAGCATTTT
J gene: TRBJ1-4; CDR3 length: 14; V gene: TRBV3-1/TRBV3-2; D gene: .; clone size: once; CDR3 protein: CASSLGHEGEKLFF; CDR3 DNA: TGTGCCAGCAGCCTGGGACATGAAGGTGAAAAACTGTTTTTT
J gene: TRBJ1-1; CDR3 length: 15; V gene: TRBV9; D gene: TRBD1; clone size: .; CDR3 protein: CASSVGGTGDTEAFF; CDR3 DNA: TGTGCCAGCAGCGTGGGCGGCACAGGGGACACTGAAGCTTTCTTT
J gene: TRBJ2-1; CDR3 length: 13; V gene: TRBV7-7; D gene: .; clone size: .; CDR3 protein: CASSLGQYNEQFF; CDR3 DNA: TGTGCCAGCAGCTTAGGACAGTACAATGAGCAGTTCTTC
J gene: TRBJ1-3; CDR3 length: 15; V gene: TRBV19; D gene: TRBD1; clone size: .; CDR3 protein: CASSTQGAFGNTIYF; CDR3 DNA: TGTGCCAGTAGTACTCAGGGGGCGTTTGGAAACACCATATATTTT
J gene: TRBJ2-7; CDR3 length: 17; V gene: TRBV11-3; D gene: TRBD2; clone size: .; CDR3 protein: CASSPTLAGALPREQYF; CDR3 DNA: TGTGCCAGCAGCCCAACACTAGCGGGAGCCCTCCCTCGAGAGCAGTACTTC
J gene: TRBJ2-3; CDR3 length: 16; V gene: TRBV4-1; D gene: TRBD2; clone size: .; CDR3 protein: CASSSYATSGTDTQYF; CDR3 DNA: TGCGCCAGCAGCTCCTACGCGACTAGCGGAACAGATACGCAGTATTTT
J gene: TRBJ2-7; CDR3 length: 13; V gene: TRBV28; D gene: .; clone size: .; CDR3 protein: CASSLPVAAEQYF; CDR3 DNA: TGTGCCAGCAGTTTACCCGTGGCCGCCGAGCAGTACTTC
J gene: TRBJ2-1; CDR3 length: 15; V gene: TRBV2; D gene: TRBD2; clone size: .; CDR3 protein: CASSPGLAAYNEQFF; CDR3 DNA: TGTGCCAGCAGTCCGGGACTAGCGGCCTACAATGAGCAGTTCTTC
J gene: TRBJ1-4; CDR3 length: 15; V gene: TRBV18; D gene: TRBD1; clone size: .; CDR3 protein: CASSENRGPNEKLFF; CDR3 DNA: TGTGCCAGCTCAGAGAACAGGGGGCCTAATGAAAAACTGTTTTTT
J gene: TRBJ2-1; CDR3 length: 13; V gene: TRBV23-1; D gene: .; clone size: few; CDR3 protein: CASSQFLQNEQFF; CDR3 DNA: TGCGCCAGCAGTCAATTTTTACAGAATGAGCAGTTCTTC
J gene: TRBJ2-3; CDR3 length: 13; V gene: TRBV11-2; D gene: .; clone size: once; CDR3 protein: CASSLGATDTQYF; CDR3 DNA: TGTGCCAGCAGCTTAGGCGCAACAGATACGCAGTATTTT
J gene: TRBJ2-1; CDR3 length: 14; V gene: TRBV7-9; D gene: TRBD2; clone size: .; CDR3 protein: CASSLGGRYNEQFF; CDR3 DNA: TGTGCCAGCAGCTTGGGCGGGAGATACAATGAGCAGTTCTTC
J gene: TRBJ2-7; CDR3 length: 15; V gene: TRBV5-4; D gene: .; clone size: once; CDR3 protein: CASSLSAGDSYEQYF; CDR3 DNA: TGTGCCAGCAGCTTGTCGGCAGGGGATTCCTACGAGCAGTACTTC
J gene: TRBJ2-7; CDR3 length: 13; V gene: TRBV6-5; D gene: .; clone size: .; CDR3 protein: CASSLRSSYEQYF; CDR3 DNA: TGTGCCAGCAGTCTACGGAGCTCCTACGAGCAGTACTTC
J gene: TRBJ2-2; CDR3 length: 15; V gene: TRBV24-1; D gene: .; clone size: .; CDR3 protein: CATQEDKTNTGELFF; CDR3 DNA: TGTGCCACCCAAGAGGACAAAACGAACACCGGGGAGCTGTTTTTT
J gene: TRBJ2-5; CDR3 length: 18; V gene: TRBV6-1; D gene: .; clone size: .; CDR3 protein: CASSEMAGSISSKETQYF; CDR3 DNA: TGTGCCAGCAGTGAAATGGCGGGCAGCATTTCCTCCAAAGAGACCCAGTACTTC
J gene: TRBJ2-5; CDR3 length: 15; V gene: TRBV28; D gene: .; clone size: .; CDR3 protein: CASSLWGGERETQYF; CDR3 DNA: TGTGCCAGCAGTTTATGGGGGGGAGAAAGGGAGACCCAGTACTTC
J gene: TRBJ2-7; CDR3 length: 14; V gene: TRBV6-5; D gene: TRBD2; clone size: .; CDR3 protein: CASGLAGLPYEQYF; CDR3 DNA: TGTGCCAGCGGACTAGCGGGTCTACCCTACGAGCAGTACTTC
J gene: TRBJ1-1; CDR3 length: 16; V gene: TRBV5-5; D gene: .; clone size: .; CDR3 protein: CASSLRQGRGNTEAFF; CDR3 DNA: TGTGCCAGCAGCTTGAGGCAGGGAAGGGGGAACACTGAAGCTTTCTTT
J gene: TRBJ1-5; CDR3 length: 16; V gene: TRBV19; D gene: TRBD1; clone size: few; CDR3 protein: CASTTHRGQTGQPQHF; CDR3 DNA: TGTGCCAGTACCACCCATAGGGGACAGACAGGGCAGCCCCAGCATTTT
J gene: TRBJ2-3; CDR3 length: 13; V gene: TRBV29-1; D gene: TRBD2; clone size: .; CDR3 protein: CSVEGLDPDTQYF; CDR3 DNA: TGCAGCGTTGAGGGACTAGATCCAGATACGCAGTATTTT
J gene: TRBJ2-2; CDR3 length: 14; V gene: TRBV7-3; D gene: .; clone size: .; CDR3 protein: CASSLWEFSGELFF; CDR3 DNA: TGTGCCAGCAGCTTATGGGAGTTTAGCGGGGAGCTGTTTTTT
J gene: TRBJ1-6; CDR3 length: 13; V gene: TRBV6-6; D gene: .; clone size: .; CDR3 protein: CASRWAEGSPLHF; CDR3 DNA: TGTGCCAGCCGGTGGGCAGAGGGTTCACCCCTCCACTTT
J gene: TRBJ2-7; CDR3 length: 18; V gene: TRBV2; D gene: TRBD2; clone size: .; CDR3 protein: CASSEGTSGRSILYEQYF; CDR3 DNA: TGTGCCAGCAGTGAAGGGACTAGCGGGAGGTCCATCCTCTACGAGCAGTACTTC
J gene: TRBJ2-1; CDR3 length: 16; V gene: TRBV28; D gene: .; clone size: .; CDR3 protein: CASSLGEVWYGDEQFF; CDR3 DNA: TGTGCCAGCAGCTTAGGGGAGGTATGGTACGGGGATGAGCAGTTCTTC
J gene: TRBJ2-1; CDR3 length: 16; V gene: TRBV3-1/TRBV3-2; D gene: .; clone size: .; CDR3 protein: CASSPRQAAAYNEQFF; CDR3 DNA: TGTGCCAGCAGCCCCAGACAGGCTGCCGCCTACAATGAGCAGTTCTTC
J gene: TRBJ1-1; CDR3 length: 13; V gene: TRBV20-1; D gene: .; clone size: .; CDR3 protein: CSASREANTEAFF; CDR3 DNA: TGCAGTGCTAGTCGGGAGGCGAACACTGAAGCTTTCTTT
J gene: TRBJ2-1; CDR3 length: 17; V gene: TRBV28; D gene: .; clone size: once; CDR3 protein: CASSPRRSGRSLNEQFF; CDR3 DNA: TGTGCCAGCAGTCCCCGGCGGTCAGGGCGTAGTTTGAATGAGCAGTTCTTC
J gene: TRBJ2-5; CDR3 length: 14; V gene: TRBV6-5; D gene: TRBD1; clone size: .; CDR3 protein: CASSYDTGVETQYF; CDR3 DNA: TGTGCCAGCAGTTACGATACAGGGGTTGAGACCCAGTACTTC
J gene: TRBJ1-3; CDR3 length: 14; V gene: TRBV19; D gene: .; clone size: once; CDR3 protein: CASTLGGVGNTIYF; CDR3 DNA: TGTGCCAGTACGCTTGGAGGGGTAGGAAACACCATATATTTT
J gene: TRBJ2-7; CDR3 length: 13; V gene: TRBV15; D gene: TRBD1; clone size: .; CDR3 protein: CATSSGQDGEQYF; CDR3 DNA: TGTGCCACCAGCAGCGGACAGGACGGGGAGCAGTACTTC
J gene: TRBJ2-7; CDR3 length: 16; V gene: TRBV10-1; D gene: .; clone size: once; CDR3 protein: CASSGAWGGRLNEQYF; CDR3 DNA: TGCGCCAGCAGTGGGGCATGGGGGGGGCGGTTAAACGAGCAGTACTTC
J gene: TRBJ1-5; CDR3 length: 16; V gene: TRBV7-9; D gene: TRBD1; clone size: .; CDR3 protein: CASSKQGVGSNQPQHF; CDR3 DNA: TGTGCCAGCAGCAAACAGGGGGTCGGGAGCAATCAGCCCCAGCATTTT
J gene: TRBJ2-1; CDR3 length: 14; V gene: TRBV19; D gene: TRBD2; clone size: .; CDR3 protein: CASRAVSGLGEQFF; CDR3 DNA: TGTGCCAGTAGAGCGGTTAGCGGACTAGGCGAGCAGTTCTTC
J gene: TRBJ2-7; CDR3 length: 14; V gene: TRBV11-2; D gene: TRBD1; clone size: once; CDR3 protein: CASSLGTGGYEQYF; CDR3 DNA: TGTGCCAGCAGCTTAGGGACAGGGGGCTACGAGCAGTACTTC
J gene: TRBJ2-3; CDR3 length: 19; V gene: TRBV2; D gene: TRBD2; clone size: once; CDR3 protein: CASSEGLAGGYGSTDTQYF; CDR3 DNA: TGTGCCAGCAGTGAGGGACTAGCGGGAGGATATGGTAGCACAGATACGCAGTATTTT
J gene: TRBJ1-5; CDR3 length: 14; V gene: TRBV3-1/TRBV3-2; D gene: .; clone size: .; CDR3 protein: CASSTTGSNQPQHF; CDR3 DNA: TGTGCCAGCAGCACGACAGGATCTAATCAGCCCCAGCATTTT
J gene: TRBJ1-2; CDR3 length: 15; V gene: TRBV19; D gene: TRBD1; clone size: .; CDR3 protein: CASNRDRKGYYGYTF; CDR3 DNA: TGTGCCAGTAACCGGGACAGGAAAGGGTACTATGGCTACACCTTC
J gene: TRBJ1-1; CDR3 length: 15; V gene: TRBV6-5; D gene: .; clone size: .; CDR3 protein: CASSQTSGGWTEAFF; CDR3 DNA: TGTGCCAGCAGCCAAACTTCTGGAGGTTGGACTGAAGCTTTCTTT
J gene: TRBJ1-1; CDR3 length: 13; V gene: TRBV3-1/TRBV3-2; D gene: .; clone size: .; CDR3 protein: CASSHRRDTEAFF; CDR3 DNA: TGTGCCAGCAGCCATCGTCGAGACACTGAAGCTTTCTTT
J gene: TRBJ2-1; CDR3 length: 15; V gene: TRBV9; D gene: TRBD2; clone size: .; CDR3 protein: CASSASGSNYNEQFF; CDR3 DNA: TGTGCCAGCAGCGCTAGCGGGAGTAACTACAATGAGCAGTTCTTC
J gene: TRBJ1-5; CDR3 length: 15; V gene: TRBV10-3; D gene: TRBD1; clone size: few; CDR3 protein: CAISLQGLGNQPQHF; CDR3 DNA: TGTGCCATCAGTTTACAGGGGTTGGGCAATCAGCCCCAGCATTTT
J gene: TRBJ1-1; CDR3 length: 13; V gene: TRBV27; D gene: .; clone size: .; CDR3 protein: CASRTGLYTEAFF; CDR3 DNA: TGTGCCAGCAGGACCGGACTATACACTGAAGCTTTCTTT
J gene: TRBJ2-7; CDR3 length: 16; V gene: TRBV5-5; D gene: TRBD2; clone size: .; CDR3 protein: CASSLLAGGPSYEQYF; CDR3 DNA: TGTGCCAGCAGCTTATTAGCGGGAGGACCCTCCTACGAGCAGTACTTC